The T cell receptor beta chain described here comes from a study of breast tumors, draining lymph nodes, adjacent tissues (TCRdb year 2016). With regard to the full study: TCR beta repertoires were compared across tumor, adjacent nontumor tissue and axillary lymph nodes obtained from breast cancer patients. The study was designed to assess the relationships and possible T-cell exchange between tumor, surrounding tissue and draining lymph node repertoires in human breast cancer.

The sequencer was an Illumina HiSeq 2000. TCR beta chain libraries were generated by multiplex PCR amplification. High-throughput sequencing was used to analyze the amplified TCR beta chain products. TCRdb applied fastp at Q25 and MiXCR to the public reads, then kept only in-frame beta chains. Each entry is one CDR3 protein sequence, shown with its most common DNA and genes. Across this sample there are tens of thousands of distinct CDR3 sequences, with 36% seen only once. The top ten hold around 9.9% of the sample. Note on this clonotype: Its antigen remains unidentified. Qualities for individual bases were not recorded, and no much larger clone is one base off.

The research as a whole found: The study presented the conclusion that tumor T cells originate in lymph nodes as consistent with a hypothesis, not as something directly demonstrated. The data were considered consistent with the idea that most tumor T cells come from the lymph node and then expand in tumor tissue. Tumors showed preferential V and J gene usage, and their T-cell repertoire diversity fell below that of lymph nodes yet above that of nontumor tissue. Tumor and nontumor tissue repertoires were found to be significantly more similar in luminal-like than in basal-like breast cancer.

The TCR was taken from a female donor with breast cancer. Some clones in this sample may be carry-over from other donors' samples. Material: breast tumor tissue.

The nucleotide sequence is given as TGTGCCAGCAGCCGATCCAGGGGAACTGAAGCTTTCTTT. Its coded protein is CASSRSRGTEAFF. The chain is assembled from TRBV6-2 or TRBV6-3 and TRBJ1-1; TRBD1 could be the D gene, as 6 bases match. The germline V gene supplies CDR1 MNHEY and CDR2 SVGEGT. V loses 6 bases of germline sequence and J loses 5 bases, and the interval between the two ends is 13 bases. The CDR3, from cysteine to phenylalanine, totals 13 residues. The DNA shown is the 39-base CDR3, in frame from base 1.